What follows describes a single T cell receptor (beta chain). The record originates from a study of blood T cell repertoires in COVID-19. At the level of the study: The United States, Italy and Spain supplied acute and convalescent COVID-19 samples. Sources were T cells, B-cell-depleted T cells, or PBMCs; the material itself was cDNA or gDNA.

Authors' methods: Estimates of nucleated cell counts were drawn from the amplification of reference gene primers. Method: immunoSEQ multiplex PCR; TCRdb's copy keeps in-frame clones and lacks some. V, J and clone size are those of that table, while D and trimming were read from the DNA. Of roughly 62,000 clones detected, 87% appear once; the ten largest clones hold over 9.5%. The V segment lost 2 bases and the J segment 2 bases; nucleotides outside the gene matches: 4. Germline-derived CDR1 and CDR2 are PRHDT and FYEKMQ (reference sequence). The CDR3 spans 16 residues. The receptor was derived from a human donor with acute or convalescent COVID-19. The donor label of this sample is uncertain. Material for sequencing was peripheral blood. The chain combines TRBV13 with TRBJ2-4, with 9 bases identical to TRBD1. CDR3 DNA sequence: TGTGCCAGCAGCTTAACAGGGGGCGCCCCCAAAAACATTCAGTACTTC. It encodes CASSLTGGAPKNIQYF.